This T cell receptor beta chain was captured in a study of cytomegalovirus exposure and HLA in healthy donors. Study as a whole: The approximately 670 first-cohort repertoires shared a platform with the 120 or so validation repertoires, as reported in a later analysis. The study's findings and limits: The majority of TCR sequences were rare, yet some public TCRs appeared in many donors. Specificity for CMV antigens was confirmed in vitro for a few of the CMV-associated chains.

With respect to this clone: Its target is unknown.

Sequencing used immunoSEQ multiplex PCR; TCRdb keeps in-frame clones, though not all of them. The data contain more than 95,000 clones, 89% of them singletons. The CDR3 has 15 residues. CDR1 and CDR2 from the germline V gene are MNHNS and SASEGT. The V and J ends lost 4 bases and 1 base respectively, with 13 bases between them. The V call is TRBV6-1, the J call TRBJ2-5; TRBD1 is a possible D gene (6 bases). The clonotype comes from a woman younger than 35 in good health and CMV-seronegative. Material for sequencing was PBMCs. The CDR3 region is CASSVNRVVQETQYF. The CDR3 DNA reads TGTGCCAGCAGTGTGAACAGGGTGGTCCAAGAGACCCAGTACTTC.